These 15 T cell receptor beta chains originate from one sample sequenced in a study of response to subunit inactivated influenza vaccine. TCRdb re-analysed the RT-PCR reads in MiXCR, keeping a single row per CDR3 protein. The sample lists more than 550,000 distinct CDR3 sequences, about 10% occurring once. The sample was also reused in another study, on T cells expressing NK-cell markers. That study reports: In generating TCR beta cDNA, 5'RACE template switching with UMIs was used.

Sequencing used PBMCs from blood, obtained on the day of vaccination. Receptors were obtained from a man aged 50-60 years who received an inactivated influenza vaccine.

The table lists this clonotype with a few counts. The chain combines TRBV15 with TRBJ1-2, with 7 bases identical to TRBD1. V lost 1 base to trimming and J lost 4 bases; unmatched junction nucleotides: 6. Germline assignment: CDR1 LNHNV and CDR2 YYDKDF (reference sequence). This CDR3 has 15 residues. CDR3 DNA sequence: TGTGCCACCAGCAGAGGACAGGGTCGAGGCTATGGCTACACCTTC. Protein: CATSRGQGRGYGYTF.

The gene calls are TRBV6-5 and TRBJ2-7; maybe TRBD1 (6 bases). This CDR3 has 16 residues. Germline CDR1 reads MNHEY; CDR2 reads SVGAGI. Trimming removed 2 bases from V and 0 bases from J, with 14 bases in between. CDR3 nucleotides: TGTGCCAGCAGTTACAAATATGGACAGCTCTCCTACGAGCAGTACTTC. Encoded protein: CASSYKYGQLSYEQYF.

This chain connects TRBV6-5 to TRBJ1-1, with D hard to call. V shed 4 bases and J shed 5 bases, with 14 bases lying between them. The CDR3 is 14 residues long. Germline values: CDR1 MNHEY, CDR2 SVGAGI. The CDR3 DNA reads TGTGCCAGCAGTTCCGCTAATCTGGGGACTGAAGCTTTCTTT. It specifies CASSSANLGTEAFF.

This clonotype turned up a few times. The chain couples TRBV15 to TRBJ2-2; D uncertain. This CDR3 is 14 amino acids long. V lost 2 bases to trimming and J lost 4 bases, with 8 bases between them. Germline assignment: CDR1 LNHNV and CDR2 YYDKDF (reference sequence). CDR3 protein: CATSRNGFTGELFF. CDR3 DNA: TGTGCCACCAGCAGAAACGGATTCACCGGGGAGCTGTTTTTT.

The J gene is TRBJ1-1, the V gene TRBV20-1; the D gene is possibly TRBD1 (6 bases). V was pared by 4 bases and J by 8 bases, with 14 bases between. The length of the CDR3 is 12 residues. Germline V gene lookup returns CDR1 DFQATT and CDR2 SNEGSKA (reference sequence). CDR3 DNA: TGCAGTGCTACCCGGACAGCTACCGAAGCTTTCTTT. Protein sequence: CSATRTATEAFF.

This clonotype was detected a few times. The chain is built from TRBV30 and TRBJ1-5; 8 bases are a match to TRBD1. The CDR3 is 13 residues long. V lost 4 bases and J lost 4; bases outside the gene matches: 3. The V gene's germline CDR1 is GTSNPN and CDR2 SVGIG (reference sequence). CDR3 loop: CAWNTGGNQPQHF. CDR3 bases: TGTGCCTGGAACACAGGGGGGAATCAGCCCCAGCATTTT.

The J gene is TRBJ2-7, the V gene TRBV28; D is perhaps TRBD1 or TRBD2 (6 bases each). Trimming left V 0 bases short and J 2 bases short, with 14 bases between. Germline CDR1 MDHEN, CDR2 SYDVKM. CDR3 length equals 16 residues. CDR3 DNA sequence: TGTGCCAGCAGTTTATGGGGGTCGAGGGGGGCCTACGAGCAGTACTTC. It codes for CASSLWGSRGAYEQYF.

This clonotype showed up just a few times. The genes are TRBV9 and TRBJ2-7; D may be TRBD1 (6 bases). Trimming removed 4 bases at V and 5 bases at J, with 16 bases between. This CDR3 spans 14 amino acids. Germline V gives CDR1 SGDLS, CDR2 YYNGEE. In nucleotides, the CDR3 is TGTGCCAGCAGCCCCTCTGGACAGATTGACGAGCAGTACTTC. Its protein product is CASSPSGQIDEQYF. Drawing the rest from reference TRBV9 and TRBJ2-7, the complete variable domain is DSGVTQTPKHLITATGQRVTLRCSPRSGDLSVYWYQQSLDQGLQFLIQYYNGEERAKGNILERFSAQQFPDLHSELNLSSLELGDSALYFCASSPSGQIDEQYFGPGTRLTVT.

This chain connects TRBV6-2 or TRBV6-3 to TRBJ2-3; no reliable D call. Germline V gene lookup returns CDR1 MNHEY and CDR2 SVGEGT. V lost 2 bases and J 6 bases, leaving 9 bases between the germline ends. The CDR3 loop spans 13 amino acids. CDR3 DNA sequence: TGTGCCAGCAGTTACACCTGGTGGGATACGCAGTATTTT. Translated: CASSYTWWDTQYF.

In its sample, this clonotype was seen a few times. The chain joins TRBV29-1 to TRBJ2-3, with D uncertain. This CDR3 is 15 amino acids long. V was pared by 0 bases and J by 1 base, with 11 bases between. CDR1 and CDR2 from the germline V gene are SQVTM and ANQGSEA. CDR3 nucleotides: TGCAGCGTTGAAGAAGGAAAGGACGGCACAGATACGCAGTATTTT. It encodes CSVEEGKDGTDTQYF.

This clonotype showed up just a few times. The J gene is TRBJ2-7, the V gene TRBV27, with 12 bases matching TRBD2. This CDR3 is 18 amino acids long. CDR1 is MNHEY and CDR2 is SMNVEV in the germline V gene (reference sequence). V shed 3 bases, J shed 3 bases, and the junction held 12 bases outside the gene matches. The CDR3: CASSFLLAGGPGYYEQYF. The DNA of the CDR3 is TGTGCCAGCAGTTTTCTCCTAGCGGGAGGGCCGGGCTACTACGAGCAGTACTTC.

The CDR3 is CASTGPKAQETQYF. CDR3 bases: TGCGCCAGCACCGGCCCAAAAGCTCAAGAGACCCAGTACTTC. The V gene is TRBV5-1, the J gene TRBJ2-5; no firm D call. V lost 6 bases to trimming and J lost 2 bases, with 14 bases between them. The CDR3 has 14 amino acids. Germline V gene sequence: CDR1 SGHRS, CDR2 YFSETQ.

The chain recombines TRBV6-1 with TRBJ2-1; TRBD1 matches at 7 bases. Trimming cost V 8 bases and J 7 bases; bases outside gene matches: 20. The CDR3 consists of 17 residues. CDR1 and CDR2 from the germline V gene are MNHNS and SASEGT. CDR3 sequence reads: CASGRRVTGQIENEQFF. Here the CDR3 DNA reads TGTGCCAGCGGCCGAAGAGTGACAGGGCAGATTGAAAATGAGCAGTTCTTC.

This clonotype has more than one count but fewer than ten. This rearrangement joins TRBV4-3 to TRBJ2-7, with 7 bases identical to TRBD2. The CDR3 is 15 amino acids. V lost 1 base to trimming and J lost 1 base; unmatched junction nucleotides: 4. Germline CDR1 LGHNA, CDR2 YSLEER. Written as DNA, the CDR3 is TGCGCCAGCAGCCAAGGGCGGGAGTATTCCTACGAGCAGTACTTC. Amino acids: CASSQGREYSYEQYF.

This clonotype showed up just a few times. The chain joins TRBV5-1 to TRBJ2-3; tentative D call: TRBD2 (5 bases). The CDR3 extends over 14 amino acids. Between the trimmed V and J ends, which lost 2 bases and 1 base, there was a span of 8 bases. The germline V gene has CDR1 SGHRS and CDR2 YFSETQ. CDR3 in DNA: TGCGCCAGCAGCTTAGCGGAACGCACAGATACGCAGTATTTT. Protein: CASSLAERTDTQYF.